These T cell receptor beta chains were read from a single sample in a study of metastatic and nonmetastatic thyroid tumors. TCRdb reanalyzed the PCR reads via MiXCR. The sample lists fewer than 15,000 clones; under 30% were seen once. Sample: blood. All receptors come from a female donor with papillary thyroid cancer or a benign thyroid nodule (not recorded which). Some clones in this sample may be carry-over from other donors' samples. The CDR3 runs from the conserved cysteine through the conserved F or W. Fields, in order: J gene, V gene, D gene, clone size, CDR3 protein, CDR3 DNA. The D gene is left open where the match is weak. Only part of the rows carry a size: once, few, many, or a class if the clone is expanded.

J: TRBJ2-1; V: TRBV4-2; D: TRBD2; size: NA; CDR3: CASSPGLATTNEQFF; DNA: TGTGCCAGCAGCCCGGGACTAGCGACGACCAATGAGCAGTTCTTC
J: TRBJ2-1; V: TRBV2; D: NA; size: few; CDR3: CASTSGWRAWGF; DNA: TGTGCCAGCACCTCGGGGTGGAGGGCCTGGGGCTTC
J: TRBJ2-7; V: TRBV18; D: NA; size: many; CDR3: CASSPPSAGGSGEQYF; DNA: TGTGCCAGCTCACCCCCTTCGGCTGGGGGTAGTGGCGAGCAGTACTTC
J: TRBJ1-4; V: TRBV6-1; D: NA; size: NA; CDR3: CARSEWAPLNEKLFF; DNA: TGTGCCAGAAGTGAGTGGGCTCCTCTTAATGAAAAACTGTTTTTT
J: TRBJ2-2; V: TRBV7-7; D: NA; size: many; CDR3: CASSSNGFTGELFF; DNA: TGTGCTAGCAGCTCAAATGGGTTCACCGGGGAGCTGTTTTTT
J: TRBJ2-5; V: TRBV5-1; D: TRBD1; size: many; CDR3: CASSSGQGETQYF; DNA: TGCGCCAGCAGCTCAGGACAGGGAGAGACCCAGTACTTC
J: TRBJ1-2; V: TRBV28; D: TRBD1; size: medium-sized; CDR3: CASSPGQVIYGYTF; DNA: TGTGCCAGCAGTCCAGGACAGGTGATCTATGGCTACACCTTC
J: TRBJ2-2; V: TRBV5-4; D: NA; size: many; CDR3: CASSPTPGTGELFF; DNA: TGTGCCAGCAGCCCCACACCGGGCACCGGGGAGCTGTTTTTT
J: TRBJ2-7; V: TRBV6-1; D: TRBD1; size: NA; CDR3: CASSWGQGAYEQYF; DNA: TGTGCCAGCAGTTGGGGCCAGGGGGCTTACGAGCAGTACTTC
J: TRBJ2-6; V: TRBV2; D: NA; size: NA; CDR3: CASSEGWDTLAGANVLTF; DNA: TGTGCCAGCAGTGAAGGTTGGGACACCCTCGCTGGGGCCAACGTCCTGACTTTC
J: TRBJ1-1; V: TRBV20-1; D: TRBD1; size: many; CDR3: CSAPPGQGPQRTEAFF; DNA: TGCAGTGCGCCACCGGGACAGGGTCCTCAGAGGACTGAAGCTTTCTTT
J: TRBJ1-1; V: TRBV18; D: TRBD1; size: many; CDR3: CASSRDRGNEAFF; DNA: TGTGCCAGCTCACGGGACAGGGGTAACGAAGCTTTCTTT
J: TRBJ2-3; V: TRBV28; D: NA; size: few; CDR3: CASSLPGLLGTDTQYF; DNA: TGTGCCAGCAGTTTACCCGGTCTCCTTGGCACAGATACGCAGTATTTT
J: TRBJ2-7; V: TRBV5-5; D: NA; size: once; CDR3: CASILDGWAYYEQYF; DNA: TGTGCCAGCATCTTGGACGGGTGGGCTTACTACGAGCAGTACTTC